The 20 T cell receptor beta chains given below trace back to one sample, sequenced in a study of blood T cell repertoires in COVID-19. Repertoires were generated with immunoSEQ multiplex PCR, while TCRdb's copy carries only in-frame clones and drops some. The sample consists of around 140,000 clones, over 80% of them appearing once. The specimen was peripheral blood. The origin of the receptors is a man aged 50-59 years with active COVID-19.

J is TRBJ1-2 and V is TRBV5-1, with 10 bases fitting TRBD1. V lost 0 bases and J lost 4; bases outside the gene matches: 3. The germline V gene encodes CDR1 SGHRS and CDR2 YFSETQ. This CDR3 is 15 amino acids long. The CDR3 region has the DNA TGCGCCAGCAGCTTGGGGGACAGGGGAACCTATGGCTACACCTTC. Amino acids: CASSLGDRGTYGYTF.

This sequence joins TRBV13 and TRBJ2-3; 8 bases map to TRBD2. Germline CDR1 reads PRHDT; CDR2 reads FYEKMQ (reference sequence). V was pared by 1 base and J by 5 bases, with 8 bases of the junction left unmatched. The CDR3 has 16 amino acids. CDR3 region: CASSLAGGAVGDTQYF. The DNA of the CDR3 is TGTGCCAGCAGCTTAGCCGGGGGGGCGGTCGGAGATACGCAGTATTTT.

The chain is built from TRBV6-5 and TRBJ1-2, with TRBD1 as a possible D gene (5 bases). V lost 0 bases and J lost 11, with 10 bases in between. This CDR3 is 12 amino acids long. Germline CDR1 is MNHEY and CDR2 is SVGAGI. CDR3 bases: TGTGCCAGCAGTTACTCAGACAGTGGATACACCTTC. Protein product: CASSYSDSGYTF.

The chain recombines TRBV30 with TRBJ2-1; D may be TRBD2 (5 bases). V was clipped by 0 bases and J by 6 bases, with 12 bases between them. Germline CDR1 reads GTSNPN; CDR2 reads SVGIG (reference sequence). There are 14 residues in the CDR3. The CDR3 region is CAWSVSGYRNEQFF. CDR3 DNA sequence: TGTGCCTGGAGTGTGTCGGGGTATCGCAATGAGCAGTTCTTC.

The CDR3 coding sequence is TGTGCCAGCAGTCCTCAGCGGTACAATGAGCAGTTCTTC. Protein sequence: CASSPQRYNEQFF. The chain links TRBV5-4 to TRBJ2-1; weak D call: TRBD2 (5 bases). There are 13 residues in the CDR3. CDR1 SGHNT and CDR2 YYREEE come from the germline V gene (reference sequence). Trimming left V 5 bases short and J 4 bases short, with 10 bases between. The variable domain in full, with the rest retrieved from reference TRBV5-4 and TRBJ2-1, is ETGVTQSPTHLIKTRGQQVTLRCSSQSGHNTVSWYQQALGQGPQFIFQYYREEENGRGNFPPRFSGLQFPNYSSELNVNALELDDSALYLCASSPQRYNEQFFGPGTRLTVL.

The CDR3 spells CASSPPPAGGREQYF. The CDR3 DNA sequence: TGTGCCAGCTCACCCCCCCCGGCGGGGGGGAGGGAGCAGTACTTC. The chain uses TRBV18 and TRBJ2-7; 9 bases are shared with TRBD2. V shed 3 bases, J shed 7 bases, and the junction held 10 bases outside the gene matches. The CDR3 contains 15 residues. CDR1 is KGHSH and CDR2 is LQKENI in the germline V gene.

V gene TRBV27 combines with J gene TRBJ2-2; a weak D match, TRBD1 (6 bases). Germline-derived CDR1 and CDR2 are MNHEY and SMNVEV (reference sequence). The CDR3 spans 16 residues. The V end lost 5 bases, the J end lost 6 bases, and 19 bases lay between the germline ends. CDR3 sequence: CASSGGDPRVPGELFF. CDR3 coding DNA: TGTGCCAGCAGTGGGGGCGATCCCCGGGTTCCCGGGGAGCTGTTTTTT.

The chain couples TRBV5-1 to TRBJ1-1; D is ambiguous. The CDR3 is 13 residues long. Trimming stripped 5 bases from V and 1 base from J, with 9 bases between. The germline V gene has CDR1 SGHRS and CDR2 YFSETQ. The CDR3 is CASRPERNTEAFF. The CDR3 DNA is TGCGCCAGCAGACCCGAGAGGAACACTGAAGCTTTCTTT.

The rearrangement joins TRBV5-4 to TRBJ2-1; 8 bases agree with TRBD2. J lost 7 bases, V lost 1 base, and 10 bases had no gene match. CDR1 SGHNT and CDR2 YYREEE come from the germline V gene (reference sequence). The CDR3 totals 16 residues. CDR3 DNA: TGTGCCAGCAGCTTGTTCGGCGGGGGGATGCGGAATGAGCAGTTCTTC. Protein product: CASSLFGGGMRNEQFF. The full variable domain, with the rest looked up from reference TRBV5-4 and TRBJ2-1, is ETGVTQSPTHLIKTRGQQVTLRCSSQSGHNTVSWYQQALGQGPQFIFQYYREEENGRGNFPPRFSGLQFPNYSSELNVNALELDDSALYLCASSLFGGGMRNEQFFGPGTRLTVL.

V is TRBV27 and J is TRBJ2-7; D may be TRBD1 (6 bases). Germline V gene data show CDR1 as MNHEY and CDR2 as SMNVEV (reference sequence). There are 13 residues in the CDR3. V dropped 10 bases and J dropped 3 bases, with 16 bases sitting between them. The CDR3 loop reads CATMGDNRYEQYF. CDR3 DNA: TGTGCCACTATGGGGGACAATCGCTACGAGCAGTACTTC.

The chain carries TRBV10-3 and TRBJ2-3, with D unresolved. The germline gives CDR1 ENHRY, CDR2 SYGVKD. V was cut by 6 bases and J by 0 bases, with 13 bases left in between. There are 15 residues in the CDR3. The CDR3 region has the DNA TGTGCCATCAGGGCAGGTGGATTTAGCACAGATACGCAGTATTTT. This codes for CAIRAGGFSTDTQYF.

The chain is built from TRBV7-9 and TRBJ1-4, with D possibly matching TRBD1 (5 bases). Germline loops: CDR1 SEHNR, CDR2 FQNEAQ (reference sequence). The CDR3 length is 16 residues. The ends were cut back, 5 bases at V and 5 bases at J, with 18 bases in the middle. The CDR3 protein is CASSTLQAGQNEKLFF. In DNA form, the CDR3 reads TGTGCCAGCAGCACCCTCCAAGCAGGGCAAAATGAAAAACTGTTTTTT.

V gene TRBV7-9 combines with J gene TRBJ2-7; 7 bases align to TRBD2. The J segment lost 4 bases and the V segment lost 5 bases, leaving 14 bases of the junction unmatched. Germline V CDR1 and CDR2: SEHNR, FQNEAQ (reference sequence). There are 16 residues in the CDR3. CDR3 nucleotides: TGTGCCAGCAGCCAGCTAAACTGGGGGGGAGGATACGAGCAGTACTTC. As protein: CASSQLNWGGGYEQYF.

The chain has TRBV5-4 and TRBJ1-2, with 7 bases aligning to TRBD1. Looked up from germline, CDR1 is SGHNT and CDR2 is YYREEE (reference sequence). The V and J ends lost 2 bases and 4 bases, in that order; junction bases with no gene match: 2. The CDR3 spans 13 residues. CDR3 bases: TGTGCCAGCAGCTTCGGGACAGCCTATGGCTACACCTTC. Translating gives CASSFGTAYGYTF.

The rearrangement uses TRBV5-8 and TRBJ2-2, with TRBD2 matching 15 bases. The J segment lost 7 bases and the V segment lost 7 bases, leaving 5 bases of the junction unmatched. Germline values: CDR1 SGHTS, CDR2 YDEGEE. The CDR3 is 15 amino acids. The CDR3 nucleotides are TGTGCCAGCCGGACTAGCGGGGGGGCGTACGGGGAGCTGTTTTTT. This sequence encodes CASRTSGGAYGELFF.

The chain carries TRBV27 and TRBJ1-5; 7 bases map to TRBD1. Germline CDR1 and CDR2: MNHEY and SMNVEV (reference sequence). The CDR3 covers 14 residues. J gave up 15 bases and V 3 bases, and 14 bases lay outside the gene matches. The CDR3 DNA sequence: TGTGCCAGCAGTTTGGTCAGGGGGGCCCCTGTCGTGCATTTT. As protein: CASSLVRGAPVVHF.

J is TRBJ2-2 and V is TRBV2, with TRBD2 identical over 9 bases. This CDR3 is 17 amino acids long. V dropped 4 bases and J dropped 1; count of bases not matched to a gene: 7. The germline V gene has CDR1 SNHLY and CDR2 FYNNEI. CDR3 sequence reads: CASSVVRAGGNTGELFF. The CDR3 bases are TGTGCCAGCAGTGTAGTGCGAGCGGGGGGGAACACCGGGGAGCTGTTTTTT. The complete variable domain, with remaining parts taken from reference TRBV2 and TRBJ2-2, reads EPEVTQTPSHQVTQMGQEVILRCVPISNHLYFYWYRQILGQKVEFLVSFYNNEISEKSEIFDDQFSVERPDGSNFTLKIRSTKLEDSAMYFCASSVVRAGGNTGELFFGEGSRLTVL.

A word on this clone: The germline gene is not matched at one end of the junction; a read error may be the cause. This chain joins TRBV2 and TRBJ1-3, with a tentative D call TRBD1 (5 bases). Germline V gene sequence: CDR1 SNHLY, CDR2 FYNNEI. The CDR3 is made up of 11 amino acids. The CDR3 DNA reads TGTGCCAGCGAGGCAACAGGCCGTCTTCATTTT. Encoded protein: CASEATGRLHF. Supplemented by reference TRBV2 and TRBJ1-3, the full variable domain reads EPEVTQTPSHQVTQMGQEVILRCVPISNHLYFYWYRQILGQKVEFLVSFYNNEISEKSEIFDDQFSVERPDGSNFTLKIRSTKLEDSAMYFCASEATGRLHFGEGSWLTVV.

The chain has TRBV4-3 and TRBJ2-3; TRBD1 agrees at 12 bases. The CDR3 loop spans 19 amino acids. Germline CDR1 LGHNA, CDR2 YSLEER. Losses at the gene ends were 0 bases for V and 2 bases for J; bases not matched to a gene: 9. The CDR3 sequence: CASSQDPMLGQGATDTQYF. CDR3 DNA: TGCGCCAGCAGCCAAGATCCTATGTTGGGACAGGGGGCCACAGATACGCAGTATTTT.

The chain recombines TRBV7-2 with TRBJ1-2, with 7 bases aligning to TRBD1. The junction had 5 bases not matched to a gene; V was cut back by 5 bases and J by 5 bases. The length of the CDR3 is 13 residues. Germline CDR1 and CDR2: SGHTA and FQGNSA. CDR3 in DNA: TGTGCCAGCAGCCCAGGGACAGTGTATGGCTACACCTTC. It specifies CASSPGTVYGYTF.